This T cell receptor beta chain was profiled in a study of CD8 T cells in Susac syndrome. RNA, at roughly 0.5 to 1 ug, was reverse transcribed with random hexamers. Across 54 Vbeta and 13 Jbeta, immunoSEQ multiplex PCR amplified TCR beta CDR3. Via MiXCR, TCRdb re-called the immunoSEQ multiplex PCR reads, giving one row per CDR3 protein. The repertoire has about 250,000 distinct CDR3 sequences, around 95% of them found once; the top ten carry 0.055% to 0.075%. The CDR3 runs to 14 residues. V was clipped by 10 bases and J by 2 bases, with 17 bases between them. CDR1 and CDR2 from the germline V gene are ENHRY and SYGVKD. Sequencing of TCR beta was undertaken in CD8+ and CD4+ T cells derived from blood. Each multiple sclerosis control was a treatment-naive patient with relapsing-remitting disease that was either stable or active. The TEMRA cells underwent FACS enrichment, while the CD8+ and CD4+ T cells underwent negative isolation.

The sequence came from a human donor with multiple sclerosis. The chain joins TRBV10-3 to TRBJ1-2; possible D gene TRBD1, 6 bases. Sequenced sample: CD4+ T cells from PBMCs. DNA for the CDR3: TGTGCCACCGAGAACGGACAGCTAAACTATGGCTACACCTTC. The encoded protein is CATENGQLNYGYTF.